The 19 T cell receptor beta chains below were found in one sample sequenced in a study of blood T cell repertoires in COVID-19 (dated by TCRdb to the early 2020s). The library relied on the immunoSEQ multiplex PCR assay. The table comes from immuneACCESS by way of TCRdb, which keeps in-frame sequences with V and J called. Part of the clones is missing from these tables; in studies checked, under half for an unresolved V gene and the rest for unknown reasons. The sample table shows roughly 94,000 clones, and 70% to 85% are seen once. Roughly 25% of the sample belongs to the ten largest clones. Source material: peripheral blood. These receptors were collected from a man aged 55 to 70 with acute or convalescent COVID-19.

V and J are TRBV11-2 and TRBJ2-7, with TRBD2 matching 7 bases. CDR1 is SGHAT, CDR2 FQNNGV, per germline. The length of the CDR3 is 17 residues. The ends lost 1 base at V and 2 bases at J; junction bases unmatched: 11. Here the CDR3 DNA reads TGTGCCAGCAGCTTAGTCGGTGGCAGTCGGGAGGCCTACGAGCAGTACGTC. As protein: CASSLVGGSREAYEQYV.

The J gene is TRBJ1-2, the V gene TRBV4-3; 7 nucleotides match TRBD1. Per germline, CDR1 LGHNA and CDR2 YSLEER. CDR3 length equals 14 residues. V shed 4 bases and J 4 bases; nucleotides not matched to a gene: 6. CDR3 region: CASSRDREPYGYTF. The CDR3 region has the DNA TGCGCCAGCAGCCGAGACAGGGAACCCTATGGCTACACCTTC.

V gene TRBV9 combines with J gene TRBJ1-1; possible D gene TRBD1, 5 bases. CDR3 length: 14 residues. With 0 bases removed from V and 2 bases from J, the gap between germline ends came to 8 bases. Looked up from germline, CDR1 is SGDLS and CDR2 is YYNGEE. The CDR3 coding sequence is TGTGCCAGCAGCGTAGCAGGGAAAAACACTGAAGCTTTCTTT. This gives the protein CASSVAGKNTEAFF.

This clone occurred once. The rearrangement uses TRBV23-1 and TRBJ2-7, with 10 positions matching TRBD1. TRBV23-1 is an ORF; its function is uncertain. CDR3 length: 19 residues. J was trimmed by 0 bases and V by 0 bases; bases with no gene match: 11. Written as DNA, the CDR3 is TGCGCCAGCAGTCAATCGAGGTTTAGGGGACAGGGGAGCTCCTACGAGCAGTACTTC. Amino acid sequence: CASSQSRFRGQGSSYEQYF.

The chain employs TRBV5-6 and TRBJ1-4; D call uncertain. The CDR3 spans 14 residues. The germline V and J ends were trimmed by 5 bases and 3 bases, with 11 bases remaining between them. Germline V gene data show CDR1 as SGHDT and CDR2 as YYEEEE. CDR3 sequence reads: CASRRGSANEKLFF. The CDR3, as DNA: TGTGCCAGCAGGCGGGGTAGTGCTAATGAAAAACTGTTTTTT.

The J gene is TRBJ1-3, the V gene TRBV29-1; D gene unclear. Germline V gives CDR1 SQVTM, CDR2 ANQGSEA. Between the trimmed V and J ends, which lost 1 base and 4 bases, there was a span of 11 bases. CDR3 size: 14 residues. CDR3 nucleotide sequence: TGCAGCGTTGAAGCTCCCAGTCGCGGAAACACCATATATTTT. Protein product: CSVEAPSRGNTIYF. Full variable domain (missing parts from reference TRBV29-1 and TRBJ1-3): SAVISQKPSRDICQRGTSLTIQCQVDSQVTMMFWYRQQPGQSLTLIATANQGSEATYESGFVIDKFPISRPNLTFSTLTVSNMSPEDSSIYLCSVEAPSRGNTIYFGEGSWLTVV.

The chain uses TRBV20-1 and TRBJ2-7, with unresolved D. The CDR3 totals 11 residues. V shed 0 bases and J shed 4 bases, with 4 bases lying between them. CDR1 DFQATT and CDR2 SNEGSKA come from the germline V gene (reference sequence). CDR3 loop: CSARDQYEQYV. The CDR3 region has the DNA TGCAGTGCTAGAGATCAATACGAGCAGTACGTC.

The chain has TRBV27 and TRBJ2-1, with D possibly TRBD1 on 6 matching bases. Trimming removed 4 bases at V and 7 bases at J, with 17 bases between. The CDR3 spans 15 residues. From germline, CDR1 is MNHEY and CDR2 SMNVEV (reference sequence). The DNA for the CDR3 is TGTGCCAGCAGTTCATTCGAAACAGGGTCTAATGAGCAGTTCTTC. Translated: CASSSFETGSNEQFF.

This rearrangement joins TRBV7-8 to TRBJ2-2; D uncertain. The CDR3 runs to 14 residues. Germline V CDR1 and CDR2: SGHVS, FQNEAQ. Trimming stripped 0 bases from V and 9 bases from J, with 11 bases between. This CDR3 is CASSLAEEQRELFF. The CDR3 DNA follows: TGTGCCAGCAGCTTAGCTGAGGAGCAGAGGGAGCTGTTTTTT.

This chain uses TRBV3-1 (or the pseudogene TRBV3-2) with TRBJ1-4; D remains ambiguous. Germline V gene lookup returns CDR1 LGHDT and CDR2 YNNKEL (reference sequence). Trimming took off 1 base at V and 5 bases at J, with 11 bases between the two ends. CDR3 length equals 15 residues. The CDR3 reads CASSQGIWQNEKLFF. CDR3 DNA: TGTGCCAGCAGCCAAGGTATCTGGCAGAATGAAAAACTGTTTTTT.

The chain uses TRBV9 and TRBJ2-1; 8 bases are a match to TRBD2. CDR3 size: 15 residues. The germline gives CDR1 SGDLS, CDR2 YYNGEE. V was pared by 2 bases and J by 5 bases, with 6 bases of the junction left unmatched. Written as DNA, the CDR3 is TGTGCCAGCAGCGTGGGACTAGTTGGGGACAATGAGCAGTTCTTC. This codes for CASSVGLVGDNEQFF.

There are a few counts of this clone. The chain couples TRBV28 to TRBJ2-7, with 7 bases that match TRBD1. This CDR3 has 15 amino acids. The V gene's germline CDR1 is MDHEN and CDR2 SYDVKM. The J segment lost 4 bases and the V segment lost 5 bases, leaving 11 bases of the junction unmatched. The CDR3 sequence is CASSQTPGQHYEQYF. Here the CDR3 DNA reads TGTGCCAGCAGTCAGACCCCGGGACAGCATTACGAGCAGTACTTC.

CDR3 in amino acids: CASSFETRPFGETQYF. The CDR3 region has the DNA TGTGCCAGCAGCTTCGAGACAAGGCCCTTTGGTGAGACCCAGTACTTC. The chain carries TRBV5-5 and TRBJ2-5; D is undetermined. Germline CDR1 and CDR2: SGHKS and YYEKEE (reference sequence). The CDR3 length is 16 residues. V dropped 2 bases and J dropped 5 bases, with 19 bases sitting between them.

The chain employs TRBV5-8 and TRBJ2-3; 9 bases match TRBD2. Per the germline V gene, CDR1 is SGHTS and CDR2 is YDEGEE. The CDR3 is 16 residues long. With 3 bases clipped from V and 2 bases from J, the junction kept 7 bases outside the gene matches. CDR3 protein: CASSSHGTSPTDTQYF. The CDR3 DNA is TGTGCCAGCAGCTCTCACGGGACTAGCCCCACAGATACGCAGTATTTT.

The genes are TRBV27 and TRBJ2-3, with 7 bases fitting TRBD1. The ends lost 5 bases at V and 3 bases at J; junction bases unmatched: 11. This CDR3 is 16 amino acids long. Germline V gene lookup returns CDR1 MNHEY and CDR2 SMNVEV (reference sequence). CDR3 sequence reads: CASSLGTAPGTDTQYF. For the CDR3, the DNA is TGTGCCAGCAGTCTCGGGACAGCACCCGGGACAGATACGCAGTATTTT.

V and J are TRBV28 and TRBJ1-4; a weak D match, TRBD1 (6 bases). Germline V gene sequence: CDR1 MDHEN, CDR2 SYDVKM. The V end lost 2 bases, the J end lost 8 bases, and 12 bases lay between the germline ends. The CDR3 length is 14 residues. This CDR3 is CASSLQGKSEKLFF. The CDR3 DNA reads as TGTGCCAGCAGTTTACAGGGGAAGTCCGAAAAACTGTTTTTT.

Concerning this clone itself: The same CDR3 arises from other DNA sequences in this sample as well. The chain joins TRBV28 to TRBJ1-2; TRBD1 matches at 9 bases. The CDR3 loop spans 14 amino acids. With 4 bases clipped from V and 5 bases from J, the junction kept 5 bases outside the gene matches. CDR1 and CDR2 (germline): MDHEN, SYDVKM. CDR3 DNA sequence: TGTGCCAGCAGTTGGGGGACAGGGACTTATGGCTACACCTTC. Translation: CASSWGTGTYGYTF.

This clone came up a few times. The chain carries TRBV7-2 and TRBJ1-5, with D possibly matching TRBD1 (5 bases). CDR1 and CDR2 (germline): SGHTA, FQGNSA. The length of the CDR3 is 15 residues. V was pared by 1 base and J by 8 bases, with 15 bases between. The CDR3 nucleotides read TGTGCCAGCAGCTTAGAGGCGGCAGGGTGGAAGCCCCAGCATTTT. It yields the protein CASSLEAAGWKPQHF.

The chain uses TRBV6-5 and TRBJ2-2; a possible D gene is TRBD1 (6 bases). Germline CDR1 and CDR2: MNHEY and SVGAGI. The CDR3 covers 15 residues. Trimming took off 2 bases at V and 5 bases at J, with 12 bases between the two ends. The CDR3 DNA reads TGTGCCAGCAGTTACGCAGGGGAATTGACCGGGGAGCTGTTTTTT. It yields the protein CASSYAGELTGELFF.